These 13 T cell receptor beta chains share one sample of origin, sequenced in a study of T cells after yellow fever vaccination (dated by TCRdb to between 2018 and 2020). Explained via the paper, the treatment or condition label denotes: live attenuated yellow fever vaccine strain. Library prep was done by 5' RACE. The data were produced on an Illumina HiSeq 2500. TCRdb cleaned the public reads at Q25 with fastp, built clones with MiXCR and kept in-frame beta chains. Rows merge per CDR3 protein into single entries with the most common DNA and genes. In this sample the table shows a few hundred thousand distinct CDR3 sequences, around 17% of which occur a single time. Of the sample, approximately 15% falls within the top ten clones. This sample comprised PBMCs, obtained about 5 days after the first yellow fever vaccination. These receptors were obtained from a man aged 18 to 29 who received the YFV17D yellow fever vaccine.

In its sample, this clonotype was seen a few times. The chain has TRBV15 and TRBJ1-1; D is undetermined. Germline lookup yields CDR1 LNHNV and CDR2 YYDKDF (reference sequence). V was pared by 0 bases and J by 11 bases, with 13 bases between. The CDR3 runs to 13 residues. The CDR3 loop is CATSRDLPRGAFF. The CDR3 DNA sequence: TGTGCCACCAGCAGAGATTTGCCCCGCGGGGCTTTCTTT.

In its sample, this clonotype was seen a few times. V gene TRBV11-2 combines with J gene TRBJ2-3; 13 nucleotides agree with TRBD2. CDR1 is SGHAT and CDR2 is FQNNGV in the germline V gene. The trim removed 4 bases at V and 1 base at J, leaving 11 bases unmatched. The CDR3 has 19 amino acids. CDR3 DNA: TGTGCCAGCAGCTGGGGAACTAGCGGGGGGGCCTGGGGCACAGATACGCAGTATTTT. Its protein product is CASSWGTSGGAWGTDTQYF.

The J gene is TRBJ1-2, the V gene TRBV5-1; possibly TRBD1 for D (5 bases). Trimming left V 1 base short and J 5 bases short, with 15 bases between. The CDR3 length is 15 residues. CDR1 and CDR2 from the germline V gene are SGHRS and YFSETQ. The CDR3 DNA reads TGCGCCAGCAGCTTGCTCCGGGGCAACGAATATGGCTACACCTTC. Encoded protein: CASSLLRGNEYGYTF.

This rearrangement joins TRBV12-3 or TRBV12-4 to TRBJ1-6; D possibly corresponds to TRBD1 (5 bases). V lost 8 bases and J 9 bases, leaving 17 bases between the germline ends. CDR3 length: 14 amino acids. Here the CDR3 reads CASARPGQGSPLHF. CDR3 nucleotide sequence: TGTGCCAGCGCCCGTCCCGGGCAGGGTTCACCCCTCCACTTT.

This clonotype was seen a few times. The rearrangement uses TRBV27 and TRBJ2-4; TRBD1 aligns across 8 bases. J was trimmed by 8 bases and V by 5 bases; bases with no gene match: 11. The CDR3 covers 15 residues. Germline V lookup: CDR1 MNHEY, CDR2 SMNVEV (reference sequence). In DNA form, the CDR3 reads TGTGCCAGCAGTCCCCGTGAGGACAGGGCGCACATTCAGTACTTC. It is translated as CASSPREDRAHIQYF.

In its sample, this clonotype was seen many times. The chain has TRBV28 and TRBJ2-7, with 7 bases that match TRBD1. The length of the CDR3 is 18 residues. J gave up 0 bases and V 4 bases, and 15 bases lay outside the gene matches. CDR1 is MDHEN and CDR2 is SYDVKM in the germline V gene. The CDR3 region is CASSSGYARGPSSYEQYF. As DNA, the CDR3 is TGTGCCAGCAGTTCGGGGTATGCGAGGGGGCCTAGCTCCTACGAGCAGTACTTC.

This sequence joins TRBV29-1 and TRBJ2-1; D might be TRBD2 (5 bases). This CDR3 is 13 amino acids long. Germline-derived CDR1 and CDR2 are SQVTM and ANQGSEA. V lost 6 bases, J lost 6 bases, and 15 bases lay in between. CDR3 sequence: CSVEGFVTNEQFF. CDR3 sequence (DNA): TGCAGCGTCGAGGGTTTCGTGACCAATGAGCAGTTCTTC.

The chain couples TRBV21-1 to TRBJ2-7. TRBV21-1 is recorded as a pseudogene. The CDR3 is 14 residues long. The CDR3 nucleotides read TGTGCCAGCAGCAAAGAAGAACTACGTTACGAGCAGTACGTC. Protein sequence: CASSKEELRYEQYV.

This clonotype showed up just a few times. V gene TRBV10-3 combines with J gene TRBJ1-1; no firm D call. This CDR3 spans 14 amino acids. With 6 bases removed from V and 3 bases from J, the gap between germline ends came to 14 bases. Germline V gene data show CDR1 as ENHRY and CDR2 as SYGVKD. The CDR3 protein is CAIRKVLDDTEAFF. The CDR3 DNA sequence: TGTGCCATCAGAAAAGTCCTCGATGACACTGAAGCTTTCTTT.

The chain joins TRBV27 to TRBJ2-3, with D unresolved. Germline loops: CDR1 MNHEY, CDR2 SMNVEV (reference sequence). The CDR3 has 18 amino acids. Between the trimmed V and J ends, which lost 2 bases and 0 bases, there was a span of 18 bases. The CDR3 region is CASSLGSGLYYSTDTQYF. DNA of the CDR3: TGTGCCAGCAGTTTAGGGTCAGGTCTCTACTATAGCACAGATACGCAGTATTTT.

The table lists this clonotype with many counts. The chain uses TRBV7-9 and TRBJ2-2; D not resolved. CDR3 size: 17 residues. Germline CDR1 is SEHNR and CDR2 is FQNEAQ (reference sequence). The V end lost 5 bases, the J end lost 7 bases, and 23 bases lay between the germline ends. The chain's CDR3 is CASSPPKLGRPFGELFF. The CDR3 coding sequence is TGTGCCAGCAGCCCCCCGAAGTTGGGAAGGCCGTTCGGGGAGCTGTTTTTT.

This chain connects TRBV4-2 to TRBJ2-6; D may be TRBD2 (6 bases). The CDR3 consists of 15 residues. Per the germline V gene, CDR1 is LGHNA and CDR2 is YNFKEQ. Trimming left V 0 bases short and J 3 bases short, with 6 bases between. CDR3 sequence reads: CASSQEGGGANVLTF. The DNA of the CDR3 is TGTGCCAGCAGCCAAGAGGGGGGTGGGGCCAACGTCCTGACTTTC.

The V gene is TRBV19, the J gene TRBJ2-5, with unresolved D. Per the germline V gene, CDR1 is LNHDA and CDR2 is SQIVND (reference sequence). CDR3 length equals 15 residues. V dropped 2 bases and J dropped 4 bases, with 14 bases sitting between them. In nucleotides, the CDR3 is TGTGCCAGTAGTATAATGCCAGACTCGGCAGAGACCCAGTACTTC. Its protein product is CASSIMPDSAETQYF.